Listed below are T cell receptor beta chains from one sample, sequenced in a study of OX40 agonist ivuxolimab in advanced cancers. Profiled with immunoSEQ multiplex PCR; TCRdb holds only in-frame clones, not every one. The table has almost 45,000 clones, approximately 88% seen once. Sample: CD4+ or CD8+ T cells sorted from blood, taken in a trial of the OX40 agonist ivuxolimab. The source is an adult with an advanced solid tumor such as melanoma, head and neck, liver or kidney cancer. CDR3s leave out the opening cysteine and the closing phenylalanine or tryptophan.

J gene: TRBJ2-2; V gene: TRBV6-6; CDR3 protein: ASLRDSLNTGELF
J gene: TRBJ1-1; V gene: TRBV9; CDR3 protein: ASSVAGWGGTEAF
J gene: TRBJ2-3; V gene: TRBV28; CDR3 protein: ASKGTSGVLTDTQY
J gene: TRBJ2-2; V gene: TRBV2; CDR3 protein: ASSEARSKRANTGELF
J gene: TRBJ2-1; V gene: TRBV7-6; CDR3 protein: ASSMLAGGDEQF
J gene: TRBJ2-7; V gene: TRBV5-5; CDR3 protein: ASSLWDGVYEQY
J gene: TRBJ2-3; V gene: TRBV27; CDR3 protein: ASSPGTTQTDTQY
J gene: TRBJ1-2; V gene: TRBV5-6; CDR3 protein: ASSLEGLGIGGYT
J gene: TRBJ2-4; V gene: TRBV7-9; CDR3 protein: ASGQPRDGKNIQY
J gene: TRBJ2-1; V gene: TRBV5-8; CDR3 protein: ASSLPGGFVEQF
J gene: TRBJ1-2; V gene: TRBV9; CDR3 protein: ASATGDGYT
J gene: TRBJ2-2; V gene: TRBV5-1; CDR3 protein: ASSLRDTNTGELF
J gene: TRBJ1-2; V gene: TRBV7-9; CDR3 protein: ASSLDLPNYGYT
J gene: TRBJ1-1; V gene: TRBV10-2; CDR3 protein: ASSESGTEAF
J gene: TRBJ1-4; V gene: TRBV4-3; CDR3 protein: ASSQVRGAPTNEKLF
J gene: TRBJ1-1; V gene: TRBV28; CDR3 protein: ASSQTTGSTEAF
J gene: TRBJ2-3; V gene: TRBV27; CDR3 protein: ASTLRGGGTDTQY
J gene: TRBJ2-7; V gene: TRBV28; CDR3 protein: ASRQWGGTYEQY
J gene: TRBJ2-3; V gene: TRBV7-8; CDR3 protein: ASSLRQPGTDTQY
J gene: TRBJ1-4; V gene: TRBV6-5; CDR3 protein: ASSYGRELTNEKLF
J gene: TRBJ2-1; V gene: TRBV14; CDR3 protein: ASSRFRGAPNNEQF